One sample yielded the 21 T cell receptor beta chains listed below, sequenced in a study of shared clonotypes between healthy human individuals. Naive CD8 cells, CD45RO-negative and positively selected for CCR7, excluded terminally differentiated effector memory CD45RA+ cells. The assay was immunoSEQ multiplex PCR, and TCRdb's table has in-frame clones only and misses some. The repertoire holds around 1.9 million clones, approximately 94% seen once, with 1.5% to 2% in the top ten. The sample comprised naive CD8+ T cells from PBMCs. These receptor sequences come from a man aged 18 to 29 in good health. Some clones in this sample may be carry-over from other donors' samples.

This clone was seen a single time. This chain connects TRBV27 to TRBJ2-1; D gene unclear. Germline V lookup: CDR1 MNHEY, CDR2 SMNVEV (reference sequence). Trimming left V 5 bases short and J 7 bases short, with 18 bases between. The CDR3 runs to 15 residues. CDR3 region: CASSPLLSMGNEQFF. CDR3 in DNA: TGTGCCAGCAGTCCGCTCCTTTCAATGGGAAATGAGCAGTTCTTC.

The V gene is TRBV5-6, the J gene TRBJ1-1; 9 bases fit TRBD1. The CDR3 covers 15 residues. The V and J ends lost 0 bases and 4 bases, in that order; junction bases with no gene match: 4. CDR1 and CDR2 from the germline V gene are SGHDT and YYEEEE. CDR3 DNA sequence: TGTGCCAGCAGCTTGGGGACAGGGGCCGTCACTGAAGCTTTCTTT. Its protein is CASSLGTGAVTEAFF. Together with reference TRBV5-6 and TRBJ1-1, the CDR3 gives the full variable domain: DAGVTQSPTHLIKTRGQQVTLRCSPKSGHDTVSWYQQALGQGPQFIFQYYEEEERQRGNFPDRFSGHQFPNYSSELNVNALLLGDSALYLCASSLGTGAVTEAFFGQGTRLTVV.

The chain joins TRBV5-1 to TRBJ2-7, with 9 bases identical to TRBD2. Germline CDR1 is SGHRS and CDR2 is YFSETQ. CDR3 size: 15 residues. The trim removed 3 bases at V and 0 bases at J, leaving 4 bases unmatched. For the CDR3, the DNA is TGCGCCAGCAGCTCCGGACTAGCGACCTCCTACGAGCAGTACTTC. Protein sequence: CASSSGLATSYEQYF.

This clone has only one observation. The chain joins TRBV28 to TRBJ2-7, with D possibly being TRBD2 (5 bases). V shed 6 bases and J shed 0 bases, with 24 bases lying between them. The CDR3 is made up of 18 amino acids. CDR1 and CDR2 from the germline V gene are MDHEN and SYDVKM. CDR3 loop: CASSRPPARDLLSYEQYF. For the CDR3, the DNA is TGTGCCAGCAGCCGACCCCCCGCCCGGGATCTCCTCTCCTACGAGCAGTACTTC.

A single count supports this clone. This chain uses TRBV28 with TRBJ2-7; perhaps D is TRBD1 or TRBD2 (5 bases each). The germline gives CDR1 MDHEN, CDR2 SYDVKM. The V gene lost 6 bases and the J gene lost 3 bases, with 15 bases spanning the gap. The CDR3 runs to 14 residues. The CDR3 bases are TGTGCCAGCAGCTATGGGACCGATTTCTACGAGCAGTACTTC. Translated, it gives CASSYGTDFYEQYF.

The chain carries TRBV6-6 and TRBJ2-7; TRBD1 matches at 7 bases. CDR1 is MNHNY and CDR2 is SVGAGI in the germline V gene (reference sequence). V lost 6 bases and J lost 7; bases outside the gene matches: 12. This CDR3 is built from 14 residues. The CDR3: CASSTRQGYEEQYF. The CDR3 DNA sequence: TGTGCCAGCAGCACTCGACAGGGTTATGAGGAGCAGTACTTC.

The rearrangement links TRBV10-2 to TRBJ2-3; 10 bases match TRBD2. Germline CDR1 WSHSY, CDR2 SAAADI. The CDR3 runs 13 residues. V trimming: 8 bases; J trimming: 5 bases; junction bases outside the gene matches: 4. The CDR3 loop reads CASGSGRGDTQYF. CDR3 nucleotide sequence: TGCGCCAGCGGAAGCGGGAGGGGAGATACGCAGTATTTT.

Of note for this clone: The DNA is omitted, as the CDR3 cannot be located on it reliably, and the CDR3 follows TCRdb's listing. Here the CDR3 reads CASSQVGQGASVFF. This chain links TRBV4-1 with TRBJ1-4; TRBD1 is the table's D call and was not checked against the DNA. Germline loops: CDR1 MGHRA, CDR2 YSYEKL. Termini included, the CDR3 measures 14 amino acids.

The genes are TRBV4-1 and TRBJ1-5; D not certain. CDR3 length: 16 amino acids. V lost 1 base and J lost 0, with 10 bases in between. In germline, CDR1 is MGHRA, CDR2 YSYEKL. CDR3 residues: CASSQVSGNSNQPQHF. Written as DNA, the CDR3 is TGCGCCAGCAGCCAAGTATCTGGAAATAGCAATCAGCCCCAGCATTTT.

This clone was detected once. The V gene is TRBV5-1, the J gene TRBJ2-1; D not certain. This CDR3 contains 12 residues. Trimming took off 0 bases at V and 10 bases at J, with 8 bases between the two ends. Germline-derived CDR1 and CDR2 are SGHRS and YFSETQ. CDR3 protein: CASSLVPTEQFF. The DNA for the CDR3 is TGCGCCAGCAGCTTGGTTCCTACGGAGCAGTTCTTC.

On this clone: Other DNA variants within this sample encode the same CDR3. The CDR3 bases are TGTGCCAGTAGTATCCCCAATCAGCCCCAGCATTTT. Amino acids: CASSIPNQPQHF. The V gene is TRBV19, the J gene TRBJ1-5; D remains ambiguous. This CDR3 is 12 amino acids long. The germline CDR1 and CDR2 sequences are LNHDA and SQIVND (reference sequence). The V end was cut by 3 bases, the J end by 3 bases, with 3 bases between.

The chain recombines TRBV28 with TRBJ2-5, with 11 bases aligning to TRBD2. CDR1 and CDR2 (germline): MDHEN, SYDVKM. With V trimmed by 7 bases and J by 7 bases, 17 bases remained unmatched. The CDR3 is made up of 17 amino acids. CDR3 protein: CASISGLAVPTLGTQYF. The CDR3 region has the DNA TGTGCCAGCATCTCGGGACTAGCGGTCCCTACGTTGGGGACCCAGTACTTC.

The chain employs TRBV6-1 and TRBJ1-3; D is uncertain. V gave up 4 bases and J gave up 2 bases, with 12 bases separating them. Germline assignment: CDR1 MNHNS and CDR2 SASEGT. This CDR3 contains 15 residues. CDR3: CASSAWRNPGNTIYF. CDR3 in DNA: TGTGCCAGCAGTGCTTGGAGGAACCCTGGAAACACCATATATTTT.

The rearrangement uses TRBV5-5 and TRBJ1-1, with a weak D call TRBD1 (5 bases). Trimming shortened V by 1 base and J by 1 base, and 17 bases separated the two germline ends. Germline assignment: CDR1 SGHKS and CDR2 YYEKEE (reference sequence). The CDR3 extends over 17 amino acids. CDR3 region: CASSLTRPGPKNTEAFF. The DNA of the CDR3 is TGTGCCAGCAGCTTGACAAGGCCGGGACCGAAGAACACTGAAGCTTTCTTT.

The CDR3 DNA is TGTGCCAGCAGCTTAGCAAGCGCTAGCGGGAGAGAGCAAGAGACCCAGTACTTC. Its protein is CASSLASASGREQETQYF. The chain is built from TRBV7-9 and TRBJ2-5; 10 bases are a match to TRBD2. Germline loops: CDR1 SEHNR, CDR2 FQNEAQ (reference sequence). The V segment lost 0 bases and the J segment 2 bases; nucleotides outside the gene matches: 9. There are 18 residues in the CDR3.

The chain couples TRBV9 to TRBJ2-2; 7 bases align to TRBD2. Trimming removed 3 bases from V and 1 base from J; junction bases left unmatched: 9. The CDR3 runs 17 residues. Germline V gene sequence: CDR1 SGDLS, CDR2 YYNGEE. CDR3 nucleotides: TGTGCCAGCAGCGCGGGGTGGGGGGGGGAGAACACCGGGGAGCTGTTTTTT. As protein: CASSAGWGGENTGELFF.

Note on this clone: Other DNA sequences of this sample code for an identical CDR3. The chain has TRBV19 and TRBJ2-7, with D uncertain. The CDR3 has 13 amino acids. V lost 5 bases, J lost 0 bases, and 8 bases lay in between. CDR1 is LNHDA, CDR2 SQIVND, per germline (reference sequence). The CDR3 DNA sequence: TGTGCCAGTAGTTCCGGAAACTCCTACGAGCAGTACTTC. Translating gives CASSSGNSYEQYF.

A remark on this clone: Other DNA sequences in this specimen translate into the identical CDR3. CDR3 sequence reads: CASSLGGEQYF. As DNA, the CDR3 is TGTGCCAGCAGCTTGGGTGGAGAGCAGTACTTC. V and J are TRBV5-4 and TRBJ2-7; D remains unclear. Trimming took 0 bases from V and 7 from J, leaving 5 bases between them. The CDR3 has 11 residues. The germline V gene encodes CDR1 SGHNT and CDR2 YYREEE (reference sequence).

CDR3 DNA: TGTGCCAGCAGTCGACTTGGGACTAGCGGAATGGGGACCCAGTACTTC. This sequence encodes CASSRLGTSGMGTQYF. The chain links TRBV6-6 to TRBJ2-5; 11 nucleotides agree with TRBD2. Losses at the gene ends were 5 bases for V and 7 bases for J; bases not matched to a gene: 12. This CDR3 comprises 16 residues. In germline, CDR1 is MNHNY, CDR2 SVGAGI (reference sequence).

This chain links TRBV5-6 with TRBJ2-5; D is unresolved. This CDR3 has 13 amino acids. Trimming cost V 0 bases and J 0 bases, with 3 bases left between them. Germline CDR1 is SGHDT and CDR2 is YYEEEE. CDR3 sequence (DNA): TGTGCCAGCAGCTTGGTGGACCAAGAGACCCAGTACTTC. Its translation: CASSLVDQETQYF.

A word on this clone: The identical CDR3 is also encoded by other nucleotide sequences in the sample. The rearrangement links TRBV19 to TRBJ2-1; a weak D match, TRBD2 (7 bases). In germline, CDR1 is LNHDA, CDR2 SQIVND (reference sequence). Trimming shortened V by 3 bases and J by 2 bases, and 8 bases separated the two germline ends. The CDR3 sequence is 14 residues long. In nucleotides, the CDR3 is TGTGCCAGTAGTATCGGGGGGCCCTACAATGAGCAGTTCTTC. It encodes CASSIGGPYNEQFF.